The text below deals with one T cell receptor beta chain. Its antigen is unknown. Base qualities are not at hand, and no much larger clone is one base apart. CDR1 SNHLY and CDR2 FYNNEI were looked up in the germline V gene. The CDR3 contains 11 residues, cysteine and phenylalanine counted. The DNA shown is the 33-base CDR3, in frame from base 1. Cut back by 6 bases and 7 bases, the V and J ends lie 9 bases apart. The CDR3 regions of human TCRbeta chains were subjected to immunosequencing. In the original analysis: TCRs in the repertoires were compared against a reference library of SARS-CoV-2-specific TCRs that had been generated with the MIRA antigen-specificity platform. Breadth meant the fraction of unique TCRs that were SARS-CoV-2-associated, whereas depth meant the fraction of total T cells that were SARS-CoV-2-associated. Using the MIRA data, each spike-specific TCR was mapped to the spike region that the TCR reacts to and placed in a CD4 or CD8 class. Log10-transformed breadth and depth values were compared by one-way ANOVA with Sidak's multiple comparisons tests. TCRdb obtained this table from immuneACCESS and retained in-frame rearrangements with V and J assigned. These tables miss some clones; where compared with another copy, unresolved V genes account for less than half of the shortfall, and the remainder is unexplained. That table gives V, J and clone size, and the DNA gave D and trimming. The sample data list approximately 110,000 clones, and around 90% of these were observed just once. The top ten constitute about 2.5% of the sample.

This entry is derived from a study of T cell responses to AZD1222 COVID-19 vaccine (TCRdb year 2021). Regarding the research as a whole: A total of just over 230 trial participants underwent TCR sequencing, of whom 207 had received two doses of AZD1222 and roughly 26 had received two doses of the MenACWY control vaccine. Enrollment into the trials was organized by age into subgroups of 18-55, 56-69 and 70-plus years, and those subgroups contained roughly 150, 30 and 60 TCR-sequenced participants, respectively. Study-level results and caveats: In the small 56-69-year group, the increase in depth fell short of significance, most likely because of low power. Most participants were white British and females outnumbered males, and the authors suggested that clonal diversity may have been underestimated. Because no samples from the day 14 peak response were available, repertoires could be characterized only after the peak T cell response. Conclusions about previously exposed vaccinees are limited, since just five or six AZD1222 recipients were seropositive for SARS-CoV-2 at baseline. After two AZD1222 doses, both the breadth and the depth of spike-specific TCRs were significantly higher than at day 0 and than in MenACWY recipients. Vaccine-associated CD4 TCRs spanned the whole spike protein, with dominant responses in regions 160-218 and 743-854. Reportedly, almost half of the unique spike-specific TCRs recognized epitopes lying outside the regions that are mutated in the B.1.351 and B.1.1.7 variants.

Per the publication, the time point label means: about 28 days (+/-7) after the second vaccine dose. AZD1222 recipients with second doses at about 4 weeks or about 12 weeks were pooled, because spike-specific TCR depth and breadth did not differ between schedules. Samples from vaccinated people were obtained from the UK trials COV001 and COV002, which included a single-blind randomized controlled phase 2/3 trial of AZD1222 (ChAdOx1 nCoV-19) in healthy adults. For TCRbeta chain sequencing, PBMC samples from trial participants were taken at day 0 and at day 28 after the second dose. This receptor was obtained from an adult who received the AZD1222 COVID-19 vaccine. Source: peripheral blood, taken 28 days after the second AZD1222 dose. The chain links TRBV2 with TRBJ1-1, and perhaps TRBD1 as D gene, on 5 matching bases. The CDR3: CASRLGREAFF. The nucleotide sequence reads TGTGCCAGCAGATTGGGGCGTGAAGCTTTCTTT.